The 8 T cell receptor beta chains below all came from one sample that was sequenced in a study of CD8 T cells in Susac syndrome. Random hexamers were used to reverse transcribe an amount of roughly 0.45 to 1 ug RNA. TCRdb re-analysed the immunoSEQ multiplex PCR reads in MiXCR, keeping a single row per CDR3 protein. The profile covers around 150,000 distinct CDR3 sequences, with 90% to 95% appearing a single time and 0.27% taken by the ten largest. Specimen: CD8+ T cells from PBMCs. Receptors were obtained from a human donor in good health.

V and J are TRBV15 and TRBJ2-2, with a possible D match to TRBD1 (5 bases). Germline CDR1 is LNHNV and CDR2 is YYDKDF (reference sequence). The CDR3 extends over 16 amino acids. The V end lost 8 bases, the J end lost 6 bases, and 22 bases lay between the germline ends. CDR3 sequence reads: CATSPKGLLGPGELFF. The CDR3 coding sequence is TGTGCCACCTCACCGAAGGGGCTATTGGGTCCCGGGGAGCTGTTTTTT. The full variable domain, with the rest looked up from reference TRBV15 and TRBJ2-2, is DAMVIQNPRYQVTQFGKPVTLSCSQTLNHNVMYWYQQKSSQAPKLLFHYYDKDFNNEADTPDNFQSRRPNTSFCFLDIRSPGLGDTAMYLCATSPKGLLGPGELFFGEGSRLTVL.

This clonotype was recorded only once. The chain couples TRBV15 to TRBJ2-7, with D perhaps TRBD1 or TRBD2 (6 bases each). Germline CDR1 LNHNV, CDR2 YYDKDF (reference sequence). CDR3 length: 13 amino acids. V lost 1 base and J lost 7, with 11 bases in between. The CDR3 protein is CATSRVEGGEQYF. The DNA of the CDR3 is TGTGCCACCAGCAGAGTCGAGGGGGGTGAGCAGTACTTC.

The count of this clonotype is one. The chain couples TRBV13 to TRBJ2-1; 7 bases fit TRBD2. The CDR3 has 16 amino acids. V was pared by 7 bases and J by 5 bases, with 14 bases of the junction left unmatched. Germline assignment: CDR1 PRHDT and CDR2 FYEKMQ (reference sequence). CDR3 loop: CASNSWRDYRNNEQFF. The CDR3 DNA reads TGTGCCAGCAACTCTTGGAGGGACTACAGGAACAATGAGCAGTTCTTC.

J is TRBJ1-2 and V is TRBV20-1; D is undetermined. V lost 7 bases, J lost 8 bases, and 5 bases lay in between. The CDR3 sequence is 8 residues long. Germline V gene data show CDR1 as DFQATT and CDR2 as SNEGSKA (reference sequence). The CDR3 sequence: CSVSGYTF. Written as DNA, the CDR3 is TGCAGTGTAAGCGGCTACACCTTC.

This chain links TRBV7-6 with TRBJ2-5; tentative D call: TRBD2 (5 bases). This CDR3 has 12 residues. Germline loops: CDR1 SGHVS, CDR2 FNYEAQ. The V end was cut by 5 bases, the J end by 5 bases, with 9 bases between. The CDR3 DNA follows: TGTGCCAGCAGCGGGAGCCGGGAGACCCAGTACTTC. Amino acid sequence: CASSGSRETQYF.

This rearrangement joins TRBV5-1 to TRBJ1-1; D not certain. There are 17 residues in the CDR3. Germline lookup yields CDR1 SGHRS and CDR2 YFSETQ. Trimming took 0 bases from V and 1 from J, leaving 16 bases between them. The CDR3 nucleotides are TGCGCCAGCAGCTTGGGGGAGGCGGGCCTCGCGAACACTGAAGCTTTCTTT. Translating gives CASSLGEAGLANTEAFF. Full variable domain (missing parts from reference TRBV5-1 and TRBJ1-1): KAGVTQTPRYLIKTRGQQVTLSCSPISGHRSVSWYQQTPGQGLQFLFEYFSETQRNKGNFPGRFSGRQFSNSRSEMNVSTLELGDSALYLCASSLGEAGLANTEAFFGQGTRLTVV.

This rearrangement joins TRBV20-1 to TRBJ2-7, with 7 positions matching TRBD2. Germline V CDR1 and CDR2: DFQATT, SNEGSKA (reference sequence). V gave up 6 bases and J gave up 3 bases; unmatched junction bases: 8. CDR3 length equals 13 residues. The CDR3 loop is CSAEPLADYEQYF. CDR3 sequence (DNA): TGCAGTGCCGAGCCGCTAGCGGACTACGAGCAGTACTTC.

This clonotype has a single count. The V and J genes are TRBV30 and TRBJ1-1; D is ambiguous. There are 12 residues in the CDR3. Trimming removed 0 bases at V and 5 bases at J, with 7 bases between. Germline V gene data show CDR1 as GTSNPN and CDR2 as SVGIG (reference sequence). CDR3 sequence (DNA): TGTGCCTGGAGTGTACAGAGGACTGAAGCTTTCTTT. Protein sequence: CAWSVQRTEAFF.